These T cell receptor beta chains were read from a single sample in a study of early T cells in non-severe SARS-CoV-2 infection. TCRdb re-analysed the 5' RACE reads in MiXCR, keeping a single row per CDR3 protein. Altogether tens of thousands of distinct CDR3 sequences are present, around 10% being singletons, with the ten largest covering around 8%. The sample here was whole blood, taken at baseline. These receptors all come from an adult who was a healthcare worker with PCR-confirmed SARS-CoV-2 infection or an uninfected control (not recorded which). Both conserved end residues are part of each CDR3.

V	CDR3
TRBV12-3/TRBV12-4	CASRGGLPGLSGNTIYF
TRBV6-1	CASSSTGRGETQYF
TRBV7-2	CASSLTGGSPLHF
TRBV27	CASSLGPDPRTQYF
TRBV5-1	CASSLRTGPYNEQFF
TRBV30	CAWRPLREGEQYF
TRBV5-5	CASSLNSGGAETQYF
TRBV29-1	CSVEFFEARSTDTQYF
TRBV4-2	CASSQVGRNTEAFF
TRBV5-6	CASSTTDRAKNIQYF
TRBV20-1	CSAYPTSGGSYNEQFF
TRBV5-4	CASSFAGAGETQYF
TRBV12-3/TRBV12-4	CASSPPGLTEQYF
TRBV6-2/TRBV6-3	CASSPGGQPQHF
TRBV5-1	CASSLDRSGQETQYF
TRBV20-1	CSAHQHRELFF
TRBV4-1	CASSPTGETEAFF
TRBV6-6	CASRVPRGRAFF
TRBV7-9	CASSPPTGYNSPLHF
TRBV27	CASSFSGNTEAFF
TRBV5-5	CASSSRPGGTDTQYF
TRBV7-9	CASSATGTGLDEQYF
TRBV20-1	CSARDSGGKKGNSPLHF
TRBV1	CTVPRSNYGYTF
TRBV5-1	CASSPGQTSGNTIYF
TRBV6-6	CASTRLRGYEAFF
TRBV7-9	CASSFEGQGYDYTF
TRBV2	CASSVDDARTGELFF
TRBV11-2	CASSPTPGHQETQYF
TRBV12-3/TRBV12-4	CASRMDSYSPLHF
TRBV5-4	CASSRDSNEQFF
TRBV7-9	CARQGMAPSGANVLTF
TRBV11-3	CASSSSTSSTDTQYF
TRBV4-1	CASSQVDRTYEQYF
TRBV7-2	CASSPRQETQYF
TRBV5-1	CASTGRVASGGSAQYF
TRBV7-9	CASSGRSVGTQYF
TRBV7-6	CASSPLLAGGPAKNIQYF
TRBV11-2	CASSLGIYNEQFF
TRBV28	CASSGASGVVDTQYF
TRBV7-2	CASSLGLMGGYTF
TRBV3-1	CASSQATGALYEQYF
TRBV11-2	CASSPSRQVQYF
TRBV20-1	CSATGSNTEAFF
TRBV7-2	CASSFAGQSTDTQYF
TRBV7-7	CASSQRPTDTQYF
TRBV6-5	CASSSIGAKTDTQYF
TRBV5-1	CASSLEGQDTQYF
TRBV11-2	CASSFLAGYSNEQYF
TRBV6-6	CASSTQPGGSIHNEQFF
TRBV9	CASSVAGTGATDTQYF